This TCR beta chain emerged from a study of post-analysis software for immune sequencing data. Unique molecular identifiers featured in each of the TCR beta cDNA libraries. From the PCR reads, TCRdb called clonotypes with MiXCR, one entry per CDR3 protein. Of hundreds of thousands of distinct CDR3 sequences in the sample, approximately 57% were seen once. A note on this clonotype: Its antigen is unknown.

The CDR3 length is 17 residues. Trimming at V came to 6 bases and at J to 5 bases, leaving 11 bases not matched to a gene. Points from the study as a whole: Roughly 5 TRBV segments occurring more often in patients than controls included TRBV5-6, TRBV5-1 and TRBV20-1.

The sequencing input was blood. J is TRBJ2-1 and V is TRBV12-3 or TRBV12-4, with TRBD2 identical over 12 bases. The sequence derives from a girl under 18 with multiple sclerosis. This chain's CDR3 is CASSGGLAGRGNNEQFF. The CDR3 DNA reads as TGTGCCAGCAGCGGTGGACTAGCGGGGAGGGGGAACAATGAGCAGTTCTTC.